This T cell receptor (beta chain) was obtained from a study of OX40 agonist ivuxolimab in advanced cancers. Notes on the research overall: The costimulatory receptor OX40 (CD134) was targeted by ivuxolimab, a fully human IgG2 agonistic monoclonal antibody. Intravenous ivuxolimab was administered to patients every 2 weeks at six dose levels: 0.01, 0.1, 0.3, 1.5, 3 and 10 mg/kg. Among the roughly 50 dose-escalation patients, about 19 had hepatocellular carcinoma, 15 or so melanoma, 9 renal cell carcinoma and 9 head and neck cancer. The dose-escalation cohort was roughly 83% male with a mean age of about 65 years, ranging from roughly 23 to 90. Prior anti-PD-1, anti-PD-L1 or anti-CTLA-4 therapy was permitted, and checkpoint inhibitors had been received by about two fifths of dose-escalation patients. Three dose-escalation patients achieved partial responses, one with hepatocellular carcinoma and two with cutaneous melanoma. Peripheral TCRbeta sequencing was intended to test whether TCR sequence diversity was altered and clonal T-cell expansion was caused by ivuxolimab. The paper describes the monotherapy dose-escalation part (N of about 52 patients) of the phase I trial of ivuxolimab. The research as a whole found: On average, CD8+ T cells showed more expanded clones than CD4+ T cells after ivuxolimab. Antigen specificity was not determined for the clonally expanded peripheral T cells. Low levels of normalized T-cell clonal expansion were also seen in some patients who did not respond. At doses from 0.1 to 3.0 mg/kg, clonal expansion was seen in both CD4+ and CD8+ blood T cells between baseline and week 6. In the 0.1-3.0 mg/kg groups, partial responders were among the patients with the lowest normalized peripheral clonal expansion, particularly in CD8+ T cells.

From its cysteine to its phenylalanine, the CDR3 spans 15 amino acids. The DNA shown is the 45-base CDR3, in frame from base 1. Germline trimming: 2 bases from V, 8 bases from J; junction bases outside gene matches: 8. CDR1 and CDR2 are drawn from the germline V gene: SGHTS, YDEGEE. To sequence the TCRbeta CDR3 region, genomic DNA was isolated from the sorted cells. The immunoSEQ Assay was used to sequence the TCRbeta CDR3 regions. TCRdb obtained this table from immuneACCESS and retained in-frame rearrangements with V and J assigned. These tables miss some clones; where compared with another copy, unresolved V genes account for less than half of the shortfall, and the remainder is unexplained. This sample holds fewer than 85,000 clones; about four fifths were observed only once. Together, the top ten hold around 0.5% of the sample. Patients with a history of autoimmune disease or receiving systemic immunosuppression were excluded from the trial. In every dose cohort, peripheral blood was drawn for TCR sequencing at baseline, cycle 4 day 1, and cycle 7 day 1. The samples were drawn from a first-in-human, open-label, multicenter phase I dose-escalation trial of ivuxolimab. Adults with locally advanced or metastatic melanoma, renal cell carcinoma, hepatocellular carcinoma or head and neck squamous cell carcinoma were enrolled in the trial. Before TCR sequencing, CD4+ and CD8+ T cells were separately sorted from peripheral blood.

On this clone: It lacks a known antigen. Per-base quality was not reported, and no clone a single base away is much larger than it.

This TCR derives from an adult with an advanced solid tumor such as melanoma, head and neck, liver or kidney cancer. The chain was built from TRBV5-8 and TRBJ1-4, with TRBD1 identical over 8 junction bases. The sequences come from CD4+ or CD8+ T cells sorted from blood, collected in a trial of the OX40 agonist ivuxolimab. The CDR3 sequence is CASSFVDRVQEKLFF. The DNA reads TGTGCCAGCAGCTTCGTGGACAGGGTTCAAGAAAAACTGTTTTTT.